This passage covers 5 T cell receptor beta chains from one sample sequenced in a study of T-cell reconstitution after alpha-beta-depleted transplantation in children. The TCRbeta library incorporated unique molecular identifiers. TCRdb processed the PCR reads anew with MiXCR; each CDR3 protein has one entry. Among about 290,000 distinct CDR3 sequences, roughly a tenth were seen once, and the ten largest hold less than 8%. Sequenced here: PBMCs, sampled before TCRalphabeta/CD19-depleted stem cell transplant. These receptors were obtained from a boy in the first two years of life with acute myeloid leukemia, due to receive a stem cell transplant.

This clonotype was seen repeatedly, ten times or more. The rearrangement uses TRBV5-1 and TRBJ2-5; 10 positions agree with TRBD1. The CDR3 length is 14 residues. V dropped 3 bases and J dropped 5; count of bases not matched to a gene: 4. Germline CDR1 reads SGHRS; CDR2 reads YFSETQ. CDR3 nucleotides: TGCGCCAGCAGCTCCTCGGGACAGGGGGAGACCCAGTACTTC. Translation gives CASSSSGQGETQYF.

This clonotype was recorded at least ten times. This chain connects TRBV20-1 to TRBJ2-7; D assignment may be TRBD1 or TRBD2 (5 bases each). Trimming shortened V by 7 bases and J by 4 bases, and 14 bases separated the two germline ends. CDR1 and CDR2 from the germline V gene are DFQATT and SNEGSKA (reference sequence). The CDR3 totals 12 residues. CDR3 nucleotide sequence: TGCAGTGATGAGGGGTCGGGGTACGAGCAGTACTTC. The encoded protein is CSDEGSGYEQYF.

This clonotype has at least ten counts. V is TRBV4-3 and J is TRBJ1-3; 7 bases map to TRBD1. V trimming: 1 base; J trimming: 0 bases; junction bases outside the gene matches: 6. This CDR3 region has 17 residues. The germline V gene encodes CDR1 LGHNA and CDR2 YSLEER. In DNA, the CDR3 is TGCGCCAGCAGCCAAGGGACAGGTGGTCGCTCTGGAAACACCATATATTTT. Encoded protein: CASSQGTGGRSGNTIYF.

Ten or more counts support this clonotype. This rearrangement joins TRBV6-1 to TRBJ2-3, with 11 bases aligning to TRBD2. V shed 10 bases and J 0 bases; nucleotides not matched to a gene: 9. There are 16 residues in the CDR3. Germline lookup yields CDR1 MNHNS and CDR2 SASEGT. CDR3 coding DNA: TGTGCCACCCGACCGTTAGCGGGGGGGAGCACAGATACGCAGTATTTT. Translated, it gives CATRPLAGGSTDTQYF.

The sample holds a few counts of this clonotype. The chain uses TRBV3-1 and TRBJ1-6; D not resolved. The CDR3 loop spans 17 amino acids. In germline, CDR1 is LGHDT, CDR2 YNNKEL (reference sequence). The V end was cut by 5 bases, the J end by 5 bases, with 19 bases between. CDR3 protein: CASSSNWAEVDNSPLHF. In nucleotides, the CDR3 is TGTGCCAGCAGCTCCAATTGGGCAGAGGTTGATAATTCACCCCTCCACTTT.